This T cell receptor beta chain appears in the sequencing data of a study of cytomegalovirus exposure and HLA in healthy donors. This clone was found a few times. Its antigen is unknown. A multiplex PCR was run with 60 Vbeta primers and 13 Jbeta primers. The table came from immunoSEQ multiplex PCR; TCRdb's copy has only in-frame clones and leaves some out. The data contain about 220,000 clones, 76% of them singletons. V was clipped by 0 bases and J by 5 bases, with 13 bases between them. Per the germline V gene, CDR1 is LNHNV and CDR2 is YYDKDF (reference sequence). The CDR3 runs to 15 residues. Study results and limitations: It was likely that a cluster of highly shared sequence variants was a sequencing artifact. Immune exposure information comprised only CMV serostatus. Near-uniform donor sequencing depth was presumed by presence/absence analyses.

The clonotype was recovered from a young man in good health and CMV-seronegative. The chain joins TRBV15 to TRBJ2-5; D may be TRBD2 (6 bases). The sequenced sample was PBMCs. This chain's CDR3 is CATSRDVGGRETQYF. The CDR3 DNA follows: TGTGCCACCAGCAGAGATGTCGGGGGACGGGAGACCCAGTACTTC.